This TCR beta chain was identified in a study of cytomegalovirus exposure and HLA in healthy donors. PCR involved 60 Vbeta and 13 Jbeta primers. The repertoire was sequenced with immunoSEQ multiplex PCR; TCRdb's copy has only in-frame clones and lacks some. Listed are under 70,000 clones; around 9% falls within the top ten. Trimming pared 4 bases from V and 0 bases from J, leaving 5 bases between. CDR3 size: 12 residues. The V gene's germline CDR1 is GTSNPN and CDR2 SVGIG (reference sequence). The sample was PBMCs. The sequence came from a man aged 50 to 60 in good health and CMV-seropositive. The chain combines TRBV30 with TRBJ2-3, with unresolved D. The CDR3 DNA sequence: TGTGCCTGGACGGAGAGCACAGATACGCAGTATTTT. Its translation is CAWTESTDTQYF.